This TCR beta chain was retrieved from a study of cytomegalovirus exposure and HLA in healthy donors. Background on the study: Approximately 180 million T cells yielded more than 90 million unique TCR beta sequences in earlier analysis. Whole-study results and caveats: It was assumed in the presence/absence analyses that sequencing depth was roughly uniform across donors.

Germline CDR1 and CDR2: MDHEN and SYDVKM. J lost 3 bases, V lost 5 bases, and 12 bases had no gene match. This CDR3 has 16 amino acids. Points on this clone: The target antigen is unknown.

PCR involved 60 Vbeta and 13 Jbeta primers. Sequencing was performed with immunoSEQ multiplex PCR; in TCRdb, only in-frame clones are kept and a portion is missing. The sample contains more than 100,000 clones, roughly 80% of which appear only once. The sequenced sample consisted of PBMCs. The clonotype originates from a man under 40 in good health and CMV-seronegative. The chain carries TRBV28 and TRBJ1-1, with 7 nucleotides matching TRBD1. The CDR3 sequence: CASSPTGRGLDTEAFF. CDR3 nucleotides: TGTGCCAGCAGTCCGACGGGCAGGGGGTTGGACACTGAAGCTTTCTTT.